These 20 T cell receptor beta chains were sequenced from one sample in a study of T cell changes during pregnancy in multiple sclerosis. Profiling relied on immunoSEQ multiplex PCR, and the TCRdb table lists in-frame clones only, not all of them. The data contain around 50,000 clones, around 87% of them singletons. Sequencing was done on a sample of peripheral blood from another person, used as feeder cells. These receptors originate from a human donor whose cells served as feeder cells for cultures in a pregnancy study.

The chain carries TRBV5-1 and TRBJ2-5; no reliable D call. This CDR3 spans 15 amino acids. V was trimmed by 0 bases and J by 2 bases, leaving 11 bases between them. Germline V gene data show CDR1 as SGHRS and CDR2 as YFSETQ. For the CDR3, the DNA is TGCGCCAGCAGCTTGGTAGGACCCTTACAAGAGACCCAGTACTTC. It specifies CASSLVGPLQETQYF.

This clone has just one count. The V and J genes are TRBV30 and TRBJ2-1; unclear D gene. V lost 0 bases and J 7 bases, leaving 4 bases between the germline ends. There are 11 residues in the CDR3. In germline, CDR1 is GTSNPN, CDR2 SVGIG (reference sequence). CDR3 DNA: TGTGCCTGGAGTGTACGTAATGAGCAGTTCTTC. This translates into CAWSVRNEQFF.

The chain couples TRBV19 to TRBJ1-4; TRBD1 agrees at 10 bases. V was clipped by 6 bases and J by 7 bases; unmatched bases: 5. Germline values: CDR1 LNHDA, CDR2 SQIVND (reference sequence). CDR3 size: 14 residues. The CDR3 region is CASRTTGGSEKLFF. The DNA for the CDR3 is TGTGCCAGTAGGACGACAGGGGGCAGTGAAAAACTGTTTTTT.

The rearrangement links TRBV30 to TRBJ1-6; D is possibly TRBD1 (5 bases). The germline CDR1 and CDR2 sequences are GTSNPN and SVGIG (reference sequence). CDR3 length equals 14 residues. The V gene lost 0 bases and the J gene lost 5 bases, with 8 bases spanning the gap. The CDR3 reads CAWSVDSNNSPLHF. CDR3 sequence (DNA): TGTGCCTGGAGTGTAGACAGTAATAATTCACCCCTCCACTTT.

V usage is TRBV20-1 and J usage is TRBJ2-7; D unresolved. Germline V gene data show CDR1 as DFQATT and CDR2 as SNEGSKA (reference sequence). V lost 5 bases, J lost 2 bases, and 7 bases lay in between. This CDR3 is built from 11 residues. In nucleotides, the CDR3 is TGCAGTGCTCACCCGGCCTACGAGCAGTACTTC. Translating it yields CSAHPAYEQYF.

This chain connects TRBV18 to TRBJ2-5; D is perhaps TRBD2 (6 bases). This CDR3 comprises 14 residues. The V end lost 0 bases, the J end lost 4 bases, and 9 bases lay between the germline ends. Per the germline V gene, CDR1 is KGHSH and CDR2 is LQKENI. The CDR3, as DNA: TGTGCCAGCTCACCACCGGAGGGGAGAGAGACCCAGTACTTC. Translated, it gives CASSPPEGRETQYF.

CDR3 sequence: CASSYNRQETQYF. Here the CDR3 DNA reads TGTGCCAGCAGCTATAACAGACAAGAGACCCAGTACTTC. The chain is built from TRBV7-2 and TRBJ2-5; D gene ambiguous. Germline lookup yields CDR1 SGHTA and CDR2 FQGNSA. Trimming shortened V by 4 bases and J by 2 bases, and 8 bases separated the two germline ends. This CDR3 has 13 residues.

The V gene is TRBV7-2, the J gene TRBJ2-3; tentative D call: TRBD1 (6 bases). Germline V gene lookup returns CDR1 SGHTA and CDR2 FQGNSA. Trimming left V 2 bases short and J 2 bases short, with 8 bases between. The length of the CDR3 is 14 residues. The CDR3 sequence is CASSLQGNTDTQYF. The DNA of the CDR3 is TGTGCCAGCAGCTTACAGGGGAACACAGATACGCAGTATTTT.

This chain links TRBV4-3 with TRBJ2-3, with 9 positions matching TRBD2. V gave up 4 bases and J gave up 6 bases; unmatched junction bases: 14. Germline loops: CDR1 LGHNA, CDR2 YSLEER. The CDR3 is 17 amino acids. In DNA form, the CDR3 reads TGCGCCAGCAGCCGATCCTATAGCGGGAGTGGGTCGGATACGCAGTATTTT. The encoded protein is CASSRSYSGSGSDTQYF.

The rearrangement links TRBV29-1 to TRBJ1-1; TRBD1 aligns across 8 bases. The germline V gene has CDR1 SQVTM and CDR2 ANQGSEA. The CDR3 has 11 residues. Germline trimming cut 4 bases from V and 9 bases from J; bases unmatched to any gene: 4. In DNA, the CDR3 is TGCAGCGTTGGGGGACAGGTAAAAGCTTTCTTT. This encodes CSVGGQVKAFF.

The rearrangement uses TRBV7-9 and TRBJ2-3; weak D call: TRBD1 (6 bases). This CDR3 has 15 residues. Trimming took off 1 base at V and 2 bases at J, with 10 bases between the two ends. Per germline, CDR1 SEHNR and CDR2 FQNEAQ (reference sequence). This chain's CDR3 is CASSLGGRATDTQYF. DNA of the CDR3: TGTGCCAGCAGCTTAGGGGGGCGGGCCACAGATACGCAGTATTTT.

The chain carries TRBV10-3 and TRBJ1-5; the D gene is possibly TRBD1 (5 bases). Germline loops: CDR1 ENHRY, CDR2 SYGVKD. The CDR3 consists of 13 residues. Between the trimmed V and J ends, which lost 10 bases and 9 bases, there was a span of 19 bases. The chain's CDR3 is CATEGDPGMPQHF. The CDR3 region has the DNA TGTGCCACTGAAGGGGACCCCGGCATGCCCCAGCATTTT.

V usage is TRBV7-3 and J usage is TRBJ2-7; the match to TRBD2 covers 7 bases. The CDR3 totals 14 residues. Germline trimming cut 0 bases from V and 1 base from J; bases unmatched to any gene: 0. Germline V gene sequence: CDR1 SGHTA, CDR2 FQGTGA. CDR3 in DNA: TGTGCCAGCAGCTTAACGGGAGGGTCCTACGAGCAGTACTTC. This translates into CASSLTGGSYEQYF. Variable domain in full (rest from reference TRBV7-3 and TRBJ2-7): GAGVSQTPSNKVTEKGKYVELRCDPISGHTALYWYRQSLGQGPEFLIYFQGTGAADDSGLPNDRFFAVRPEGSVSTLKIQRTERGDSAVYLCASSLTGGSYEQYFGPGTRLTVT.

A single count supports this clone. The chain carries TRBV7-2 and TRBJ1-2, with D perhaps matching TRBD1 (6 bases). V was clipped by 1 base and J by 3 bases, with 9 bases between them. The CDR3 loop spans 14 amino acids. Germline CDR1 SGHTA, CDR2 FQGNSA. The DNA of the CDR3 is TGTGCCAGCAGCTTAGGACAGGCCGACTATGGCTACACCTTC. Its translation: CASSLGQADYGYTF.

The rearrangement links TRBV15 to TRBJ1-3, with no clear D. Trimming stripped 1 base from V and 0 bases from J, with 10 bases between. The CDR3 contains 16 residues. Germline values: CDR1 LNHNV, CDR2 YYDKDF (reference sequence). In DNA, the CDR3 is TGTGCCACCAGCAGAGCAGGAGGACTCTCTGGAAACACCATATATTTT. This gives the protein CATSRAGGLSGNTIYF. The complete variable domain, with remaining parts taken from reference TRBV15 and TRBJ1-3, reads DAMVIQNPRYQVTQFGKPVTLSCSQTLNHNVMYWYQQKSSQAPKLLFHYYDKDFNNEADTPDNFQSRRPNTSFCFLDIRSPGLGDTAMYLCATSRAGGLSGNTIYFGEGSWLTVV.

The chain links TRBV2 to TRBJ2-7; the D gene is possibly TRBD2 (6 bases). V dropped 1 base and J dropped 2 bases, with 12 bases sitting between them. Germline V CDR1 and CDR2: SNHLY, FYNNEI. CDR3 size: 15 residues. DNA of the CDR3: TGTGCCAGCAGTGAAGGGGCTAGCGACCCCTACGAGCAGTACTTC. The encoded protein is CASSEGASDPYEQYF.

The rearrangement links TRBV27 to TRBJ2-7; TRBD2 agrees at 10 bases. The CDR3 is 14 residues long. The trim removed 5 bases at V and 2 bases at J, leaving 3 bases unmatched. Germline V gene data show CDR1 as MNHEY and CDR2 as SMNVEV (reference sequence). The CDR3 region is CASSQREGPYEQYF. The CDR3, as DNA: TGTGCCAGCAGTCAGCGGGAGGGACCCTACGAGCAGTACTTC.

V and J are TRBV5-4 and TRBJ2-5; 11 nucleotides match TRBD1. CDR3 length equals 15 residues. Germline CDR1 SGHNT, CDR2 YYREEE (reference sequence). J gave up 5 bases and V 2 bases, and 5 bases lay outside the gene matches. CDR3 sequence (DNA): TGTGCCAGCAGCTTTGGACAGGGGGCGTGGGAGACCCAGTACTTC. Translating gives CASSFGQGAWETQYF.

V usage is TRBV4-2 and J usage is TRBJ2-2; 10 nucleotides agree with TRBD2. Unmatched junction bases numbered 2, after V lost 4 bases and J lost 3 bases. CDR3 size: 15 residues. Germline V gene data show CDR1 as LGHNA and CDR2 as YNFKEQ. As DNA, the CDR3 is TGTGCCAGCAGCCCCCTAGCGGGGGACACCGGGGAGCTGTTTTTT. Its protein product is CASSPLAGDTGELFF.

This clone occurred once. The CDR3 here is CASSSQGIPPYNEQFF. In DNA, the CDR3 is TGTGCCAGCAGTTCACAGGGGATCCCTCCCTACAATGAGCAGTTCTTC. This rearrangement joins TRBV6-5 to TRBJ2-1; 7 nucleotides line up with TRBD1. The CDR3 is 16 residues long. CDR1 MNHEY and CDR2 SVGAGI come from the germline V gene. The V segment lost 4 bases and the J segment 2 bases; nucleotides outside the gene matches: 8.